These 21 T cell receptor beta chains were sequenced from one sample in a study of T cell clusters in autoimmune cytopenias. Each sample's input was roughly 270 ng genomic DNA, roughly 40,000 genome equivalents. Multiplex touch-down PCR amplified TRB using TRB-A and TRB-B pools in one tube. From the multiplex PCR reads, TCRdb lists one entry per CDR3 protein and no DNA. Listed are over 2,500 distinct CDR3 sequences; 18% falls within the top ten. Sequenced sample: peripheral blood. These receptors all stem from a human donor with an autoimmune cytopenia, with autoimmune hepatitis or in good health (not recorded which).

By frequency, this clonotype is medium-sized. The chain combines TRBV7-9 with TRBJ2-7. The CDR3 is 13 residues long. Per germline, CDR1 SEHNR and CDR2 FQNEAQ (reference sequence). The CDR3 region is CASSPAAAYEQYF.

The V call is TRBV20-1, the J call TRBJ2-7; TCRdb names TRBD1, which stays unverified in the absence of DNA. Germline V CDR1 and CDR2: DFQATT, SNEGSKA (reference sequence). The CDR3 has 15 amino acids. CDR3 region: CSARDTGGGAYEQYF.

The chain employs TRBV7-2 and TRBJ2-1. The V gene's germline CDR1 is SGHTA and CDR2 FQGNSA. The length of the CDR3 is 12 residues. This CDR3 reads CASSSLGYPPFF.

Frequency places this clonotype as medium-sized (0.01 to 0.1%). The V call is TRBV6-1, the J call TRBJ2-7; with no DNA, the TCRdb D assignment of TRBD2 cannot be verified. Germline V lookup: CDR1 MNHNS, CDR2 SASEGT. The CDR3 totals 16 residues. CDR3 sequence reads: CASSEGAGEVSYEQYF.

This clonotype counts as medium-sized by frequency. The V call is TRBV10-3, the J call TRBJ1-2. The CDR3 sequence is 13 residues long. From germline, CDR1 is ENHRY and CDR2 SYGVKD. This CDR3 is CAISLDSKYGYTF.

The gene calls are TRBV4-3 and TRBJ2-7; no DNA is available, so the TRBD2 call from TCRdb remains unchecked. CDR1 and CDR2 from the germline V gene are LGHNA and YSLEER. The CDR3 has 16 amino acids. This CDR3 reads CASSQDRQRGGYEQYF.

The chain combines TRBV20-1 with TRBJ1-6; the D gene TCRdb calls, TRBD1, cannot be checked with no DNA. CDR3 length equals 17 residues. CDR1 is DFQATT and CDR2 is SNEGSKA in the germline V gene (reference sequence). The CDR3 protein is CSADRGLVGSYNSPLHF.

This clonotype is identified as large from frequency. The chain employs TRBV29-1 and TRBJ1-2. The CDR3 runs to 12 residues. Germline values: CDR1 SQVTM, CDR2 ANQGSEA. The CDR3 spells CSVAAGTQGYTF. The entire variable domain, with the rest obtained from reference TRBV29-1 and TRBJ1-2, is as follows: SAVISQKPSRDICQRGTSLTIQCQVDSQVTMMFWYRQQPGQSLTLIATANQGSEATYESGFVIDKFPISRPNLTFSTLTVSNMSPEDSSIYLCSVAAGTQGYTFGSGTRLTVV.

This clonotype registers medium-sized by frequency. The V call is TRBV7-9, the J call TRBJ1-5. CDR3 length equals 17 residues. From germline, CDR1 is SEHNR and CDR2 FQNEAQ (reference sequence). This CDR3 is CASSLARLGDSNQPQHF.

The V gene is TRBV7-9, the J gene TRBJ2-7. This CDR3 contains 13 residues. CDR1 is SEHNR and CDR2 is FQNEAQ in the germline V gene (reference sequence). The CDR3 spells CASSLLDVHEQYF. Complete variable domain (other parts from reference TRBV7-9 and TRBJ2-7): DTGVSQNPRHKITKRGQNVTFRCDPISEHNRLYWYRQTLGQGPEFLTYFQNEAQLEKSRLLSDRFSAERPKGSFSTLEIQRTEQGDSAMYLCASSLLDVHEQYFGPGTRLTVT.

J is TRBJ2-2 and V is TRBV30; TCRdb's D call, TRBD1, is unchecked because there is no DNA. The CDR3 is 16 residues long. The germline CDR1 and CDR2 sequences are GTSNPN and SVGIG (reference sequence). The CDR3 region is CASTLGTAGTTGELFF.

The CDR3 loop is CASSLDPRGQSGELFF. This rearrangement joins TRBV11-2 to TRBJ2-2. This CDR3 comprises 16 residues. Looked up from germline, CDR1 is SGHAT and CDR2 is FQNNGV.

This clonotype is called large based on its frequency. The chain couples TRBV29-1 to TRBJ2-2; as DNA is missing, the TRBD1 call by TCRdb cannot be tested. The CDR3 length is 12 residues. Germline V gene sequence: CDR1 SQVTM, CDR2 ANQGSEA. The CDR3 loop is CSGTGSTGELFF.

This clonotype registers medium-sized by frequency. This chain joins TRBV19 and TRBJ1-5; the TRBD1 assignment by TCRdb is unverifiable without DNA. Germline CDR1 reads LNHDA; CDR2 reads SQIVND (reference sequence). The CDR3 loop spans 14 amino acids. The CDR3 region is CASRRGGVRQPQHF.

V is TRBV7-2 and J is TRBJ2-5. The CDR3 totals 13 residues. Germline V gene sequence: CDR1 SGHTA, CDR2 FQGNSA. CDR3 in amino acids: CASSPRVTETQYF.

This clonotype is identified as medium-sized from frequency. CDR3: CASSPYTEAFF. The rearrangement links TRBV6-6 to TRBJ1-1. This CDR3 has 11 residues. Germline V gene lookup returns CDR1 MNHNY and CDR2 SVGAGI (reference sequence).

Frequency places this clonotype as medium-sized. V and J are TRBV30 and TRBJ2-5; TCRdb names TRBD2, which stays unverified in the absence of DNA. The length of the CDR3 is 15 residues. From germline, CDR1 is GTSNPN and CDR2 SVGIG (reference sequence). CDR3 sequence: CAWTPLAVHQETQYF.

Considering frequency, this clonotype is medium-sized. The chain recombines TRBV6-1 with TRBJ2-7. The CDR3 totals 13 residues. Germline CDR1 MNHNS, CDR2 SASEGT. CDR3 in amino acids: CASRGRPTYEQYF.

This clonotype ranks as medium-sized in terms of frequency. This sequence joins TRBV6-1 and TRBJ1-5; TCRdb lists TRBD1, though no DNA is available to test this call. This CDR3 contains 15 residues. The germline V gene encodes CDR1 MNHNS and CDR2 SASEGT. This chain's CDR3 is CASSEEGGGNQPQHF.

Measured by frequency, this clonotype is large. This chain links TRBV29-1 with TRBJ2-1. Germline loops: CDR1 SQVTM, CDR2 ANQGSEA. There are 14 residues in the CDR3. The CDR3 spells CSVEVTSSYNEQFF.

This clonotype is labeled medium-sized (0.01 to 0.1%) based on frequency. The chain combines TRBV4-3 with TRBJ2-1; the TCRdb D gene call, TRBD2, has no DNA to confirm it. Per germline, CDR1 LGHNA and CDR2 YSLEER. The CDR3 covers 18 residues. CDR3 in amino acids: CASSYLDSGPSSYNEQFF.